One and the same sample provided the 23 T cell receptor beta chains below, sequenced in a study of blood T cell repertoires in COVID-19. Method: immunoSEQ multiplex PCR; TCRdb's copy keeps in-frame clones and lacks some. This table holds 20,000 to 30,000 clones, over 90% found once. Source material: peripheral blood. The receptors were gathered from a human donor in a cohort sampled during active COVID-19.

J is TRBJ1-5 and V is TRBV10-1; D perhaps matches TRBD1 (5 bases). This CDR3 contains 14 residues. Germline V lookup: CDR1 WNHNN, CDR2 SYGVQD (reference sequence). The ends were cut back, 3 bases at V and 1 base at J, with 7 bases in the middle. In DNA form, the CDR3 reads TGCGCCAGCAGTGAAGCAGGGAGCAATCAGCCCCAGCATTTT. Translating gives CASSEAGSNQPQHF.

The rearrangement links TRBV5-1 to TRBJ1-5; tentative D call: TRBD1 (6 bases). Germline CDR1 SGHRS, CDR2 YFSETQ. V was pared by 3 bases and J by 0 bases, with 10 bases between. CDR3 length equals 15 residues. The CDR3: CASSSQGLSNQPQHF. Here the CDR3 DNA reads TGCGCCAGCAGCTCACAGGGTCTTAGCAATCAGCCCCAGCATTTT.

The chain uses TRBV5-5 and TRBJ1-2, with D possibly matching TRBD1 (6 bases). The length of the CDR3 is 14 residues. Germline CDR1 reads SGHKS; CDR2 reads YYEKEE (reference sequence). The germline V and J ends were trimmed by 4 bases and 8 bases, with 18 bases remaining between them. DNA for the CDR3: TGTGCCAGCAGCGACAGCACAGGGCCGTGGGGCTACACCTTC. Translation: CASSDSTGPWGYTF.

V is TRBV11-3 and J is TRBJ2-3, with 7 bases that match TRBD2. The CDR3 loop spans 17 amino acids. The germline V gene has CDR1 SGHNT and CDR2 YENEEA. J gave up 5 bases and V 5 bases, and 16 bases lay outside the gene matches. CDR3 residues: CASSPRSGGGSKDTQYF. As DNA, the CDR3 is TGTGCCAGCAGCCCCAGATCCGGCGGGGGATCTAAAGATACGCAGTATTTT.

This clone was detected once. CDR3 amino acids: CAISEPGEGYTF. In nucleotides, the CDR3 is TGTGCCATCAGTGAGCCCGGGGAGGGCTACACCTTC. The J gene is TRBJ1-2, the V gene TRBV10-3, with unresolved D. The ends were cut back, 2 bases at V and 8 bases at J, with 9 bases in the middle. Germline V lookup: CDR1 ENHRY, CDR2 SYGVKD. The CDR3 consists of 12 residues.

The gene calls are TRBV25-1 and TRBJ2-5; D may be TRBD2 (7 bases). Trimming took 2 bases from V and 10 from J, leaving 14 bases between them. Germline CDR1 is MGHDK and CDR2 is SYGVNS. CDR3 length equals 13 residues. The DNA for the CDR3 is TGTGCCAGCAGTGAAGGGGGGGCTCGCGACCAGTACTTC. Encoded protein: CASSEGGARDQYF.

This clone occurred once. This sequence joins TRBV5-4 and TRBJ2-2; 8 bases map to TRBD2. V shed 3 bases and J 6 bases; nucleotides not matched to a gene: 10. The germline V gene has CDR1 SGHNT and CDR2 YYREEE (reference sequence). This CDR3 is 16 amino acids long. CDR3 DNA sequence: TGTGCCAGCAGCTCATTAGCGGGAACGCCCCCCGGGGAGCTGTTTTTT. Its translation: CASSSLAGTPPGELFF.

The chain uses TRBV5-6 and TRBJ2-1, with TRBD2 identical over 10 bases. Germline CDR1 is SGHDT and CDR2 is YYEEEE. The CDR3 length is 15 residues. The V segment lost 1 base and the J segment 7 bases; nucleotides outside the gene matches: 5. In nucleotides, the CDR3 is TGTGCCAGCAGCTTGCTAGCGGGAGTGGTGAATGAGCAGTTCTTC. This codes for CASSLLAGVVNEQFF.

DNA of the CDR3: TGTGCCAGCAGAAAAGGGGCCCAGGGGAGCACAGATACGCAGTATTTT. This translates into CASRKGAQGSTDTQYF. J is TRBJ2-3 and V is TRBV5-4; D perhaps matches TRBD1 (6 bases). Germline CDR1 and CDR2: SGHNT and YYREEE (reference sequence). V was clipped by 5 bases and J by 0 bases, with 16 bases between them. The CDR3 runs 16 residues.

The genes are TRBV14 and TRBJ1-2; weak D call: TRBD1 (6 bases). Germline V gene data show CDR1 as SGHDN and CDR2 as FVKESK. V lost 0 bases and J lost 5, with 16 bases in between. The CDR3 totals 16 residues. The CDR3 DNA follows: TGTGCCAGCAGCCAAGAGGAAGGGGGTCCCCTTTATGGCTACACCTTC. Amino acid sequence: CASSQEEGGPLYGYTF.

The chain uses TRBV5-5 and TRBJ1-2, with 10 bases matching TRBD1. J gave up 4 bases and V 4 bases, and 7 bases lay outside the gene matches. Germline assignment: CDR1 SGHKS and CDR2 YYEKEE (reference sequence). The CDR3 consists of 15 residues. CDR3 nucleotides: TGTGCCAGCAGCCACCGGGACAGGGGAGTCTATGGCTACACCTTC. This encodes CASSHRDRGVYGYTF.

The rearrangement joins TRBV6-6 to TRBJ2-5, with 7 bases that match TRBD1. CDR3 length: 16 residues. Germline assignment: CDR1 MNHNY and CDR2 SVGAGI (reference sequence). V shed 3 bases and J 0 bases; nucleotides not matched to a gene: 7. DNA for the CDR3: TGTGCCAGCAGTTATGTACAGGGGACCAACCAAGAGACCCAGTACTTC. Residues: CASSYVQGTNQETQYF.

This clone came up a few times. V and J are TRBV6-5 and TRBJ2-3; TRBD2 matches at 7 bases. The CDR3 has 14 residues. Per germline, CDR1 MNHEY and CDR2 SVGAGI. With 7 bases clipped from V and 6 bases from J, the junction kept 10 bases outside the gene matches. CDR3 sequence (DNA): TGTGCCAGCAAAGTGGGAGGGCCAGGGGATACGCAGTATTTT. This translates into CASKVGGPGDTQYF.

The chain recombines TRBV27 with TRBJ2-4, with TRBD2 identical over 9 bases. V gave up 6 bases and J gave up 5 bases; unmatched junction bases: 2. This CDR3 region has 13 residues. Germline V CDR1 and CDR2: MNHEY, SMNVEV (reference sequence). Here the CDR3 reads CASSLAGQNIQYF. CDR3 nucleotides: TGTGCCAGCAGCCTAGCGGGGCAAAACATTCAGTACTTC.

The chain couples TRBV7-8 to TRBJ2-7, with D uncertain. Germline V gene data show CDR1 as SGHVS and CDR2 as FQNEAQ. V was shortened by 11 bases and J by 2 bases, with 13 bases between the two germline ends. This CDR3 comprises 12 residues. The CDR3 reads CASTVGAYEQYF. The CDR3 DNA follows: TGTGCCTCGACCGTCGGAGCCTACGAGCAGTACTTC. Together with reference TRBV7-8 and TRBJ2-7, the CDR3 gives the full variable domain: GAGVSQSPRYKVAKRGQDVALRCDPISGHVSLFWYQQALGQGPEFLTYFQNEAQLDKSGLPSDRFFAERPEGSVSTLKIQRTQQEDSAVYLCASTVGAYEQYFGPGTRLTVT.

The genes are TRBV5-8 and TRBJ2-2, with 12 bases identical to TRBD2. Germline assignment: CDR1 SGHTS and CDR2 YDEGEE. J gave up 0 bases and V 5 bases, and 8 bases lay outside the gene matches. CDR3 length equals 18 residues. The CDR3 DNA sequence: TGTGCCAGCAGACCTCCGGGACTAGCGGGCACGAACACCGGGGAGCTGTTTTTT. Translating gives CASRPPGLAGTNTGELFF.

In DNA form, the CDR3 reads TGCGCCATCCGGGAGGCAAACTATGGCTACACCTTC. Translated: CAIREANYGYTF. This chain connects TRBV23-1 to TRBJ1-2, with unresolved D. TRBV23-1 is assigned to the ORF class and has an uncertain function. The CDR3 runs 12 residues. Trimming removed 10 bases at V and 2 bases at J, with 11 bases between.

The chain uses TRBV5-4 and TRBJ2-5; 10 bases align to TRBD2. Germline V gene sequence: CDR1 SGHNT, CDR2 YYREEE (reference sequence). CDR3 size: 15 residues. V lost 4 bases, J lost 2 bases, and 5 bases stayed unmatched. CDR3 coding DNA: TGTGCCAGCAGCCGAAGGACTAGCGGACAAGAGACCCAGTACTTC. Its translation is CASSRRTSGQETQYF.

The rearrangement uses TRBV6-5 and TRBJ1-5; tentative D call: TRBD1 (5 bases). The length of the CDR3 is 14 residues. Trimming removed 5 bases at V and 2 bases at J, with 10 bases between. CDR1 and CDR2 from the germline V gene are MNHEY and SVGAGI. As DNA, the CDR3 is TGTGCCAGCAGTCCAGGGTTTGGCAATCAGCCCCAGCATTTT. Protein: CASSPGFGNQPQHF.

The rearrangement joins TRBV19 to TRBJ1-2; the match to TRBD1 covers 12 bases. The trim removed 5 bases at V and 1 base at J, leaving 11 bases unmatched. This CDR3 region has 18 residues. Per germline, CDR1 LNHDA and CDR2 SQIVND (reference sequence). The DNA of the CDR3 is TGTGCCAGTAGTTCAATTCCGGGACAGGGGGCCGTTAACTATGGCTACACCTTC. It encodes CASSSIPGQGAVNYGYTF.

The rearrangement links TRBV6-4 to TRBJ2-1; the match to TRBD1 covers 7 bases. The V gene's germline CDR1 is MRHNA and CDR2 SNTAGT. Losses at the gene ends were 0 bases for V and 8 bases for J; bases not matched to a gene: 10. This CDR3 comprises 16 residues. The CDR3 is CASSDSGQDSPDEQFF. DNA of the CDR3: TGTGCCAGCAGTGACTCAGGACAGGACAGCCCAGATGAGCAGTTCTTC.

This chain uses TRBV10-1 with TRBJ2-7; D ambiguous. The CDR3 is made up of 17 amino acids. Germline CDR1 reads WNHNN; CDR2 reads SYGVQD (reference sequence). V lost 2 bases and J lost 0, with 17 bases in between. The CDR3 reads CASSEGQRLNPSYEQYF. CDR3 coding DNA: TGCGCCAGCAGTGAGGGGCAACGCCTAAACCCCTCCTACGAGCAGTACTTC.

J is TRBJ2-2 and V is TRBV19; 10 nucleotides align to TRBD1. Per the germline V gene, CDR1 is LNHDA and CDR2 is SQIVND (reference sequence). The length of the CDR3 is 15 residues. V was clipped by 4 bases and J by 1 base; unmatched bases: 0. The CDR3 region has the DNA TGTGCCAGTAGTAGGGACAGGGGGAACACCGGGGAGCTGTTTTTT. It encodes CASSRDRGNTGELFF.